This T cell receptor (beta chain) was recorded in a study of CD8+ T cells in alopecia areata. cDNA prepared by RNA extraction and subsequent reverse transcription served as the template for sequencing. TCRdb's copy holds only in-frame clones and misses some; the assay was immunoSEQ multiplex PCR. The sample shows 150,000 to 200,000 clones, less than 75% of them seen only once. Study-level findings and limits: Clarity of TCR sharing across patients fell short of that in mice, possibly HLA-related.

Researchers took lesional scalp punch biopsies and peripheral blood from people who were alopecia areata patients. As concerns this clone: Its specificity is unknown.

The CDR3 sequence is 11 residues long. Germline loops: CDR1 SQVTM, CDR2 ANQGSEA. The V gene lost 0 bases and the J gene lost 7 bases, with 7 bases spanning the gap. The V and J genes are TRBV29-1 and TRBJ2-7, with no clear D. The clonotype was recovered from a human donor with alopecia areata. The source was CD8+ T cells sorted from blood, collected at week 0. As DNA, the CDR3 is TGCAGCGTTGAAGATAGGATAGAGCAGTACTTC. This sequence encodes CSVEDRIEQYF.